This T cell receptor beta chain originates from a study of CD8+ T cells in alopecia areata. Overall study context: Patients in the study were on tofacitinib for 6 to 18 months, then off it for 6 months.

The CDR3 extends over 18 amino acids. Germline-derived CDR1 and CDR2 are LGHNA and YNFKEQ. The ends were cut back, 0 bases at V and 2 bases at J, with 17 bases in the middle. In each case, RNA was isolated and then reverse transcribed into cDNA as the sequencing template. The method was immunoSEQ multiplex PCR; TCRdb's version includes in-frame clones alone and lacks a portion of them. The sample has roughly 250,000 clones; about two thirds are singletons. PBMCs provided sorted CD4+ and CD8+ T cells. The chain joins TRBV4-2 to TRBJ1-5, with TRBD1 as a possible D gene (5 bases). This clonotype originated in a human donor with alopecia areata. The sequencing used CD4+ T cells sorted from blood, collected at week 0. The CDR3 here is CASSQDSGWRRGNQPQHF. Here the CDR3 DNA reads TGTGCCAGCAGCCAAGATTCAGGGTGGCGTAGGGGCAATCAGCCCCAGCATTTT.